Listed below are T cell receptor beta chains from one sample, sequenced in a study of T cells in Graves' hyperthyroidism and ophthalmopathy. MiXCR was run by TCRdb on the multiplex PCR reads, yielding one entry per CDR3 protein. The table has 200,000 to 250,000 distinct CDR3 sequences, about 15% seen once. Input material: blood. The receptor source for this set is a man in his forties or fifties with Graves' hyperthyroidism. Each CDR3 is given with its conserved first and last residue. The D gene is left open where the match is weak. The size entry is marked missing in some rows and otherwise reads once, few, many or a size class.

d_gene	abundance	v_gene	j_gene	CDR3nt	CDR3aa
.	many	TRBV14	TRBJ2-7	TGTGCCAGCAGCCAAGGGTTCTACGAGCAGTACTTC	CASSQGFYEQYF
.	.	TRBV30	TRBJ2-7	TGTGCCTGGAGTGGGGACTCTCACCTTGCCTACGAGCAGTACTTC	CAWSGDSHLAYEQYF
.	many	TRBV2	TRBJ2-5	TGTGCCAGCAGTGAAAGCATGGCACAAGAGACCCAGTACTTC	CASSESMAQETQYF
.	many	TRBV12-3/TRBV12-4	TRBJ2-7	TGTGCCAGCAGTTTATGGCGGGCTTACGAGCAGTACTTC	CASSLWRAYEQYF
.	many	TRBV28	TRBJ1-3	TGTGCCAGCAAAGGTTTTGGAAACACCATATATTTT	CASKGFGNTIYF
.	many	TRBV6-1	TRBJ2-1	TGTGCCAGCAGTGAAGAAGGCAGCAATGAGCAGTTCTTC	CASSEEGSNEQFF
.	many	TRBV10-3	TRBJ1-1	TGTGCCATCAGTGTAGGGAAGGGTTCGAACACTGAAGCTTTCTTT	CAISVGKGSNTEAFF
TRBD2	many	TRBV28	TRBJ2-3	TGTGCCAGCAGCAGCGGACTAGCGGTTGATACGCAGTATTTT	CASSSGLAVDTQYF
TRBD1	.	TRBV7-2	TRBJ2-5	TGTGCCAGCAGCTTATCCGGACAGGGTGGTGGGGAGACCCAGTACTTC	CASSLSGQGGGETQYF
TRBD2	.	TRBV28	TRBJ2-3	TGTGCCAGCAGTCCCTCTGGGGGGGGGAGTGGAGATACGCAGTATTTT	CASSPSGGGSGDTQYF
.	.	TRBV16	TRBJ2-5	TGTGCCAGCAGCCAAGACAGGATGACCCAGTACTTC	CASSQDRMTQYF
.	.	TRBV5-1	TRBJ2-3	TGCGCCAGCAGCTTGGTTCCAGCAGGAACGGATACGCAGTATTTT	CASSLVPAGTDTQYF
.	few	TRBV12-3/TRBV12-4	TRBJ2-1	TGTGCCAGCAACTTAGCCCATACCCACATCTTC	CASNLAHTHIF
TRBD1	.	TRBV28	TRBJ1-1	TGTGCCAGCAGTTGGGACAGGGTATTATCTTTCTTT	CASSWDRVLSFF
TRBD1	.	TRBV28	TRBJ1-1	TGTGCCAGCAGTTTAGGGGACAGGCTCGTCACTGAAGCTTTCTTT	CASSLGDRLVTEAFF